The T cell receptor (beta chain) under discussion was sequenced for a study of T-cell reconstitution after alpha-beta-depleted transplantation in children (TCRdb year 2016). About the study as a whole: The study quantitatively tracked T-cell immune reconstitution after TCRalphabeta/CD19-depleted allogeneic hematopoietic cell transplantation in children using TCR repertoire profiling.

The research as a whole found: Over subsequent months, a decline in hyperexpanded clone frequencies was noted, and after one year, T-cell counts and TCRbeta diversity were mostly ascribed to newly produced T cells. Apparently early alphabetaT-cell count recovery about two months after transplant reportedly relied on only several hundred rapidly expanded clones derived from non-depleted graft cells. The high TCRbeta diversity at day 60 in some patients was ascribed to recipient T cells and intrathymic progenitors that had survived conditioning.

Receptor libraries were prepared by PCR. Data came from an Illumina HiSeq 2500. To normalize quantification of the TCRbeta repertoire, the TCR libraries were built with molecular barcoding that relied on unique molecular identifiers. TCRdb trimmed the raw reads at Q25, called clones with MiXCR and kept productive beta chains. Each entry merges the rows of one CDR3 protein and shows their most common DNA and genes. This sample lists about 150,000 distinct CDR3 sequences; 8% to 10% were detected once. Roughly 20% of the sample is in the top ten clones. Sample treatment or condition, as interpreted from the label and publication: allogeneic hematopoietic cell transplantation with graft depleted of TCRalphabeta T cells and CD19 B cells. The transplant recipients were children given TCRalphabeta/CD19-depleted allogeneic hematopoietic cell grafts. As regards this clonotype: Its antigen remains unidentified. No much larger clone is present one base from it, and per-base qualities are unavailable.

The germline V gene supplies CDR1 MDHEN and CDR2 SYDVKM. Taken from cysteine to phenylalanine, the CDR3 has 16 residues. Only the CDR3 DNA stays, 48 bases, in frame from base 1. The germline V end is reduced by 5 bases and the J end by 1 base; junction bases left unmatched: 6. The material sequenced was PBMCs, mostly from graft donor cells, taken 180 days after TCRalphabeta/CD19-depleted stem cell transplant. Rearrangement joined TRBV28 to TRBJ2-7; TRBD2 aligns with 12 central bases. The receptor was isolated from a female patient younger than 10 who had a stem cell transplant for congenital amegakaryocytic thrombocytopenia, so the T cells may come from the graft donor. The CDR3 protein sequence reads: CASSPGLAGLSYEQYF. The DNA is as follows: TGTGCCAGCAGTCCGGGACTAGCGGGTCTATCCTACGAGCAGTACTTC. The CDR3, completed at both ends by the reference TRBV28 and TRBJ2-7 genes, gives the full variable domain DVKVTQSSRYLVKRTGEKVFLECVQDMDHENMFWYRQDPGLGLRLIYFSYDVKMKEKGDIPEGYSVSREKKERFSLILESASTNQTSMYLCASSPGLAGLSYEQYFGPGTRLTVT.